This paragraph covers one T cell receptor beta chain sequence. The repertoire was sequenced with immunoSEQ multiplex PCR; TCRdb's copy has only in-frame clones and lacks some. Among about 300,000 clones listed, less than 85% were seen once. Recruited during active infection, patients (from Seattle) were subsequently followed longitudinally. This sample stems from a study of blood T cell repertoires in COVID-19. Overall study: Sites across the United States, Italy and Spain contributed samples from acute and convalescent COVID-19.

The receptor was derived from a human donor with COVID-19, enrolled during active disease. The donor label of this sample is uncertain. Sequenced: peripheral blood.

CDR3 protein: CASSEFPKSDGSYNEQFF. As DNA, the CDR3 is TGCGCCAGCAGTGAGTTTCCTAAGAGCGATGGATCCTACAATGAGCAGTTCTTC. V is TRBV10-1 and J is TRBJ2-1; no reliable D call. The germline V and J ends were trimmed by 1 base and 1 base, with 17 bases remaining between them. The CDR3 has 18 residues. The germline V gene encodes CDR1 WNHNN and CDR2 SYGVQD (reference sequence).